This T cell receptor beta chain was obtained from a study of cytomegalovirus exposure and HLA in healthy donors. Primers for the PCR totalled 60 Vbeta and 13 Jbeta. Clones were read by immunoSEQ multiplex PCR, and TCRdb kept only the in-frame ones, dropping some. The table for this sample gives over 100,000 clones. This CDR3 contains 15 residues. The V gene's germline CDR1 is MGHRA and CDR2 YSYEKL. V was pared by 4 bases and J by 6 bases, with 5 bases of the junction left unmatched. This receptor was obtained from a man in his forties in good health and CMV-seropositive. The chain is built from TRBV4-1 and TRBJ2-2; 10 bases agree with TRBD2. The specimen was PBMCs. The CDR3 coding sequence is TGCGCCAGCAGCCCAGCGGGACTAGCGTCCGGGGAGCTGTTTTTT. Translation gives CASSPAGLASGELFF.